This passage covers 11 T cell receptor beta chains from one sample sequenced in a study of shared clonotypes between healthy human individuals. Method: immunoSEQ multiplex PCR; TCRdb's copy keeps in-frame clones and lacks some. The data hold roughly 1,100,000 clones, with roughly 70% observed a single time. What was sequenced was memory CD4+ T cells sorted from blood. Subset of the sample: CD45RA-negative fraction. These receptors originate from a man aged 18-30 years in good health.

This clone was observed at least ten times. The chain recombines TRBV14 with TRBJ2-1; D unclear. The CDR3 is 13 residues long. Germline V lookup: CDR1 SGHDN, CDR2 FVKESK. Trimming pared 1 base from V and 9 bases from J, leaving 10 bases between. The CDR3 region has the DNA TGTGCCAGCAGCCAAGCCGGCTCGAGTGAGCAGTTCTTC. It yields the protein CASSQAGSSEQFF.

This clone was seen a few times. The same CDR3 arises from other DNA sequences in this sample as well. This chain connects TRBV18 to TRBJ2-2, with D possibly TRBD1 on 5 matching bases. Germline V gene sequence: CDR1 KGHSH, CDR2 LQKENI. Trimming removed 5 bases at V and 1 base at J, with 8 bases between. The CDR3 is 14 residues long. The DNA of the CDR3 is TGTGCCAGCTCATCCGGACAGAACACCGGGGAGCTGTTTTTT. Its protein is CASSSGQNTGELFF.

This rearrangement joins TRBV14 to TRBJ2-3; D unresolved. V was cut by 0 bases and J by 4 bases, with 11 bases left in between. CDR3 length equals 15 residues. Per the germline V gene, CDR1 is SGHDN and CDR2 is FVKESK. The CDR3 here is CASSQDLRGSDTQYF. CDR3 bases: TGTGCCAGCAGCCAAGATCTTAGAGGTTCAGATACGCAGTATTTT. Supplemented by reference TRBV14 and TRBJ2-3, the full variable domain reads EAGVTQFPSHSVIEKGQTVTLRCDPISGHDNLYWYRRVMGKEIKFLLHFVKESKQDESGMPNNRFLAERTGGTYSTLKVQPAELEDSGVYFCASSQDLRGSDTQYFGPGTRLTVL.

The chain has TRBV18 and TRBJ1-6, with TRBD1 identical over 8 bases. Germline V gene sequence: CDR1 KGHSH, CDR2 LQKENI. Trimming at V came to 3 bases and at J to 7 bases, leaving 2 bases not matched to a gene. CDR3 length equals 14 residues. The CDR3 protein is CASSPTGDNSPLHF. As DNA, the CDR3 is TGTGCCAGCTCACCGACAGGGGACAATTCACCCCTCCACTTT.

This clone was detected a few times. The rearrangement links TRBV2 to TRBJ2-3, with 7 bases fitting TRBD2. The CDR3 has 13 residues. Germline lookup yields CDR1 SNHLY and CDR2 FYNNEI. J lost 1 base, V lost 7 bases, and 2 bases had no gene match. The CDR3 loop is CASISGGTDTQYF. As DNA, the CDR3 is TGTGCCAGCATAAGCGGGGGCACAGATACGCAGTATTTT. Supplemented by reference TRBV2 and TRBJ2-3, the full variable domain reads EPEVTQTPSHQVTQMGQEVILRCVPISNHLYFYWYRQILGQKVEFLVSFYNNEISEKSEIFDDQFSVERPDGSNFTLKIRSTKLEDSAMYFCASISGGTDTQYFGPGTRLTVL.

The CDR3 here is CASSSNHRGSHEQYF. In nucleotides, the CDR3 is TGTGCCAGCAGCTCTAACCACAGGGGTTCCCACGAGCAGTACTTC. This chain links TRBV7-9 with TRBJ2-7; the match to TRBD1 covers 7 bases. V dropped 4 bases and J dropped 5; count of bases not matched to a gene: 11. CDR3 size: 15 residues. Germline V lookup: CDR1 SEHNR, CDR2 FQNEAQ (reference sequence).

CDR3 region: CASSLRRYTDTQYF. CDR3 coding DNA: TGTGCCAGCAGCTTAAGGCGCTACACAGATACGCAGTATTTT. The chain recombines TRBV7-2 with TRBJ2-3; D gene ambiguous. V shed 2 bases and J shed 2 bases, with 8 bases lying between them. Germline V gene lookup returns CDR1 SGHTA and CDR2 FQGNSA. There are 14 residues in the CDR3.

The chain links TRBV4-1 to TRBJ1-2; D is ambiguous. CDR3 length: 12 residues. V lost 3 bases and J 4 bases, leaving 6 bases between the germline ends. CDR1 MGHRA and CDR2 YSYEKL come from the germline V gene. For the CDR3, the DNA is TGCGCCAGCAGCCACCGGGTCTATGGCTACACCTTC. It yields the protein CASSHRVYGYTF.

CDR3 sequence reads: CASSLARPDRGTYGYTF. CDR3 coding DNA: TGCGCCAGCAGCTTGGCCCGGCCCGACAGGGGGACCTATGGCTACACCTTC. The chain uses TRBV5-1 and TRBJ1-2; 9 bases line up with TRBD1. Germline V gene data show CDR1 as SGHRS and CDR2 as YFSETQ. The V gene end was trimmed by 0 bases and the J gene end by 4 bases; junction bases not matched to a gene: 10. The CDR3 has 17 amino acids.

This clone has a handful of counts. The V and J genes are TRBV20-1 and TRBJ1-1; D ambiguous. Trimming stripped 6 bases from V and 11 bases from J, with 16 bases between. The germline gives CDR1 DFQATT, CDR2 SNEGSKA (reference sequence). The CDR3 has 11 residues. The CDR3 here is CSAPVSERAFF. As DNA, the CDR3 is TGCAGTGCCCCGGTGAGTGAGAGGGCTTTCTTT.

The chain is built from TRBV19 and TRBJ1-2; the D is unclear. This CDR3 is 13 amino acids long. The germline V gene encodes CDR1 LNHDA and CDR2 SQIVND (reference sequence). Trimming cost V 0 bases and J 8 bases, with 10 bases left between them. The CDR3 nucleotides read TGTGCCAGTAGTATAGACGGGGAATACGGCTACACCTTC. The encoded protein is CASSIDGEYGYTF.